This T cell receptor beta chain was profiled in a study of lymphopenia after photon versus proton radiotherapy. Sequencing used immunoSEQ multiplex PCR; TCRdb keeps in-frame clones, though not all of them. The table has tens of thousands of clones, 85% seen once; the top ten hold 2.2%. With respect to this clone: The antigen remains undetermined.

Trimming took 8 bases from V and 8 from J, leaving 12 bases between them. The CDR3 loop spans 11 amino acids. Germline CDR1 reads MNHNS; CDR2 reads SASEGT. General study points: Better survival with proton therapy was suggested as possible, not demonstrated. Proton therapy kept repertoires fairly stable, unlike photons, which gained effector/memory cells. After lymphocyte nadir, photon-treated repertoires showed oligoclonal expansion, especially CD8+ Temra. In patients who died, overall survival fell as post-nadir TCR diversity dropped more.

Sequences were derived from peripheral blood, sampled from a patient treated with photon-based radiotherapy. This chain links TRBV6-1 with TRBJ1-1; D gene uncertain. This sequence was found in a man in his forties or fifties with gastric cancer. The CDR3 loop is CASVHTAEAFF. CDR3 bases: TGTGCCAGCGTCCACACAGCCGAAGCTTTCTTT.